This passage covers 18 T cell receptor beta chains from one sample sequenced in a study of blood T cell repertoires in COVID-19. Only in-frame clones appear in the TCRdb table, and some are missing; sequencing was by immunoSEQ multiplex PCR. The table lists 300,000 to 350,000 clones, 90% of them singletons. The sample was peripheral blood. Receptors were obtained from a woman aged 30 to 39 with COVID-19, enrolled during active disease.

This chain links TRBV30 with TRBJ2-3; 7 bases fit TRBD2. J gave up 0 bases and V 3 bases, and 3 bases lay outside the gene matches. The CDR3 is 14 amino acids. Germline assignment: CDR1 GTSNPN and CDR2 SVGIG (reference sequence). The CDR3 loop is CAWRREGSTDTQYF. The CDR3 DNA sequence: TGTGCCTGGAGGAGGGAGGGGAGCACAGATACGCAGTATTTT.

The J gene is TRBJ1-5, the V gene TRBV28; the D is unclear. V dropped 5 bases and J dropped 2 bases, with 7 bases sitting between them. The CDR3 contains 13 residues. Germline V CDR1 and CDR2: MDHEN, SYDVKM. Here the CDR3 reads CASSLLGNQPQHF. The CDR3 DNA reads TGTGCCAGCAGTCTCCTCGGCAATCAGCCCCAGCATTTT.

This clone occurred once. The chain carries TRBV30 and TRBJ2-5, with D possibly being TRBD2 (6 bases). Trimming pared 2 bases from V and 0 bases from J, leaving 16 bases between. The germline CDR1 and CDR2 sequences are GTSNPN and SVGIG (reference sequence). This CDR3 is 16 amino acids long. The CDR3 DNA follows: TGTGCCTGGAGTATGGGGGGACGGTCGTACCAAGAGACCCAGTACTTC. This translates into CAWSMGGRSYQETQYF.

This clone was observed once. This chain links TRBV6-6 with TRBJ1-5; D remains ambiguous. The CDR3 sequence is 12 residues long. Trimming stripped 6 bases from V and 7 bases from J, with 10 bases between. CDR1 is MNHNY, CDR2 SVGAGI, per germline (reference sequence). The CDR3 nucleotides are TGTGCCAGCAGACCAGACTCGCAGCCCCAGCATTTT. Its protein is CASRPDSQPQHF.

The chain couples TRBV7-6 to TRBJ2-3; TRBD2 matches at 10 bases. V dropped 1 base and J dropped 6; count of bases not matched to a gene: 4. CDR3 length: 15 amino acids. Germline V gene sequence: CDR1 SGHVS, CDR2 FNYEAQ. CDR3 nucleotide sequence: TGTGCCAGCAGCTTAGAAGCGGGAGGGGGGGATACGCAGTATTTT. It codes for CASSLEAGGGDTQYF.

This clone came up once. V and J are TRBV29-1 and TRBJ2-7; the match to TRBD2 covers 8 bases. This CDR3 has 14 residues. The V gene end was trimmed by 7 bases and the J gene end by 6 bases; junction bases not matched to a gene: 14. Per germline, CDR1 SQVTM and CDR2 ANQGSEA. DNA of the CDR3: TGCAGCGGGGGATTCGGCGGGAGGAGTCTCGAGCAGTACTTC. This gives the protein CSGGFGGRSLEQYF.

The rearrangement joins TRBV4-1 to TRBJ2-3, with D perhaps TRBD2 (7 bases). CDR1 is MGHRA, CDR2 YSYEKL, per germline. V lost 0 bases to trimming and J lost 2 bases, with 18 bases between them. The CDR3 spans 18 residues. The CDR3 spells CASSQESVGGGPTDTQYF. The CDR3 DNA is TGCGCCAGCAGCCAAGAAAGTGTGGGCGGGGGCCCCACAGATACGCAGTATTTT.

The CDR3 bases are TGTGCCAGCAGTTTACGGACAGGCGCCAGCTCCTATAATTCACCCCTCCACTTT. Translating it yields CASSLRTGASSYNSPLHF. The chain joins TRBV27 to TRBJ1-6; 7 bases agree with TRBD1. The CDR3 spans 18 residues. The germline V gene encodes CDR1 MNHEY and CDR2 SMNVEV (reference sequence). Trimming cost V 2 bases and J 0 bases; bases outside gene matches: 7.

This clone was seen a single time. CDR3 protein: CASSRRQIAGEQFF. The CDR3 DNA follows: TGTGCCAGCAGCCGGAGACAGATAGCGGGTGAGCAGTTCTTC. The chain joins TRBV13 to TRBJ2-1; 7 positions match TRBD2. Germline V gene sequence: CDR1 PRHDT, CDR2 FYEKMQ (reference sequence). Trimming took 5 bases from V and 9 from J; bases not matched to a gene: 10. The CDR3 consists of 14 residues. The full variable domain, completed using reference TRBV13 and TRBJ2-1, is AAGVIQSPRHLIKEKRETATLKCYPIPRHDTVYWYQQGPGQDPQFLISFYEKMQSDKGSIPDRFSAQQFSDYHSELNMSSLELGDSALYFCASSRRQIAGEQFFGPGTRLTVL.

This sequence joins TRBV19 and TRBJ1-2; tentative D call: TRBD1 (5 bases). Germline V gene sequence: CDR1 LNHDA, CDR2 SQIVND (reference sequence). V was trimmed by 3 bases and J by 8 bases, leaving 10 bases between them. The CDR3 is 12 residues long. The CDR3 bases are TGTGCCAGTAGTATGGAGGGGATGGGCTACACCTTC. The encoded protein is CASSMEGMGYTF.

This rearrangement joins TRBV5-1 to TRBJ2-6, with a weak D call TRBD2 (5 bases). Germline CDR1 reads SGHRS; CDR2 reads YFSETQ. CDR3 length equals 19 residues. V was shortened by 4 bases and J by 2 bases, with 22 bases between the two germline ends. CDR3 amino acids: CASSLLTNAGVAGANVLTF. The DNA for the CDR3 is TGCGCCAGCAGCCTTTTGACTAATGCCGGGGTGGCTGGGGCCAACGTCCTGACTTTC. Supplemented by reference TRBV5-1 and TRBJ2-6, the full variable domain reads KAGVTQTPRYLIKTRGQQVTLSCSPISGHRSVSWYQQTPGQGLQFLFEYFSETQRNKGNFPGRFSGRQFSNSRSEMNVSTLELGDSALYLCASSLLTNAGVAGANVLTFGAGSRLTVL.

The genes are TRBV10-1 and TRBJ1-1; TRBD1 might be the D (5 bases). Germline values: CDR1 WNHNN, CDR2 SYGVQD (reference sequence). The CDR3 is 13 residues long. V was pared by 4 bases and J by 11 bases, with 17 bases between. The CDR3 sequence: CASSVAGPAVAFF. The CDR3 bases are TGCGCCAGCAGTGTGGCGGGACCCGCTGTGGCTTTCTTT.

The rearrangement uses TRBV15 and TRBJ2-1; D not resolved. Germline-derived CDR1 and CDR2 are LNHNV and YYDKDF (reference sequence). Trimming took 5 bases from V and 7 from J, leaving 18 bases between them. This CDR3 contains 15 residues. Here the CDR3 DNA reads TGTGCCACCAGCGACGGAGTAGCTGCCATAAATGAGCAGTTCTTC. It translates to CATSDGVAAINEQFF.

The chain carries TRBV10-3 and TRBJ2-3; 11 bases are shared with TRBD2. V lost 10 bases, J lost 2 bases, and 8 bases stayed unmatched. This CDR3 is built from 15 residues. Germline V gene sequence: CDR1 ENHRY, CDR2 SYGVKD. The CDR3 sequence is CASLPGLADTDTQYF. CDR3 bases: TGTGCCAGCCTACCGGGACTAGCGGACACAGATACGCAGTATTTT.

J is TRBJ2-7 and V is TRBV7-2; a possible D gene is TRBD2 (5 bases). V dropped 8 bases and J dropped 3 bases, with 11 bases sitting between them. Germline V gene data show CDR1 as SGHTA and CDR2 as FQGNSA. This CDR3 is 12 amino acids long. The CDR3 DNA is TGTGCCAGCGGTACCGGGGTCTACGAGCAGTACTTC. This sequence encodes CASGTGVYEQYF.

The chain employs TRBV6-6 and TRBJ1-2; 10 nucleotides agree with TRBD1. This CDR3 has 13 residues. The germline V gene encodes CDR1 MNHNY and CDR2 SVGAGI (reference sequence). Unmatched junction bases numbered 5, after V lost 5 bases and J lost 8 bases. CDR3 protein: CASSRDRGGGYTF. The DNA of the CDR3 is TGTGCCAGCAGTAGGGACAGGGGTGGCGGCTACACCTTC.

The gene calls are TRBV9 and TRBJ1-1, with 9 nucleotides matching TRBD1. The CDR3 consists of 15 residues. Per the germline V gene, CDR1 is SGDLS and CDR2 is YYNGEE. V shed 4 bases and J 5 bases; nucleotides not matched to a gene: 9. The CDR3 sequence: CASSSSWDRDTEAFF. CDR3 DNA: TGTGCCAGCAGCTCTAGTTGGGACAGGGATACTGAAGCTTTCTTT.

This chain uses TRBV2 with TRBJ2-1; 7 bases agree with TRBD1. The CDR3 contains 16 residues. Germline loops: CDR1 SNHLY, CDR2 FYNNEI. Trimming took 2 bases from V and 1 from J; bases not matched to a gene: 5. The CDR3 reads CASSESTGESYNEQFF. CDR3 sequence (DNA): TGTGCCAGCAGTGAAAGCACAGGGGAATCCTACAATGAGCAGTTCTTC. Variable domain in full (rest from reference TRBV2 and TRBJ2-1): EPEVTQTPSHQVTQMGQEVILRCVPISNHLYFYWYRQILGQKVEFLVSFYNNEISEKSEIFDDQFSVERPDGSNFTLKIRSTKLEDSAMYFCASSESTGESYNEQFFGPGTRLTVL.